Following are 5 T cell receptor beta chains from one sample sequenced in a study of blood T cell repertoires in COVID-19. TCRdb's copy holds only in-frame clones and misses some; the assay was immunoSEQ multiplex PCR. The sample contains 150,000 to 200,000 clones, roughly nine tenths of which appear only once. The sequenced material came from peripheral blood. The receptors come from a man in his 70s with active or convalescent COVID-19.

V usage is TRBV3-1 (or the pseudogene TRBV3-2) and J usage is TRBJ2-7; 8 nucleotides agree with TRBD2. The germline CDR1 and CDR2 sequences are LGHDT and YNNKEL (reference sequence). The CDR3 is made up of 15 amino acids. V was pared by 1 base and J by 1 base, with 3 bases of the junction left unmatched. The CDR3 bases are TGTGCCAGCAGCCAAGTCGGGAGGGCGTCCTACGAGCAGTACTTC. Protein: CASSQVGRASYEQYF.

This CDR3 reads CASGTASGGPGELFF. For the CDR3, the DNA is TGTGCCAGCGGGACAGCGTCCGGTGGGCCCGGGGAGCTGTTTTTT. The J gene is TRBJ2-2, the V gene TRBV24-1; perhaps TRBD1 as D (7 bases). The ends were cut back, 11 bases at V and 6 bases at J, with 21 bases in the middle. The germline CDR1 and CDR2 sequences are KGHDR and SFDVKD. The CDR3 length is 15 residues.

V and J are TRBV7-9 and TRBJ1-6; maybe TRBD1 (5 bases). Between the trimmed V and J ends, which lost 5 bases and 9 bases, there was a span of 20 bases. The CDR3 spans 16 residues. Germline V gives CDR1 SEHNR, CDR2 FQNEAQ (reference sequence). The CDR3 coding sequence is TGTGCCAGCAGCGCCGGGGGGATGGGGAACGGTTCACCCCTCCACTTT. Protein: CASSAGGMGNGSPLHF. Full variable domain (outside the CDR3, taken from reference TRBV7-9 and TRBJ1-6): DTGVSQNPRHKITKRGQNVTFRCDPISEHNRLYWYRQTLGQGPEFLTYFQNEAQLEKSRLLSDRFSAERPKGSFSTLEIQRTEQGDSAMYLCASSAGGMGNGSPLHFGNGTRLTVT.

This rearrangement joins TRBV7-9 to TRBJ2-7; D perhaps matches TRBD2 (5 bases). CDR3 length equals 14 residues. Deletions cut 3 bases from V and 2 bases from J, with 11 bases between. Germline V gene sequence: CDR1 SEHNR, CDR2 FQNEAQ (reference sequence). This chain's CDR3 is CASSFAGVTYEQYF. CDR3 DNA: TGTGCCAGCAGCTTCGCGGGCGTAACCTACGAGCAGTACTTC.

This clone showed up just a few times. V and J are TRBV6-1 and TRBJ1-2; D perhaps matches TRBD1 (5 bases). CDR3 size: 15 residues. CDR1 and CDR2 from the germline V gene are MNHNS and SASEGT. V was clipped by 1 base and J by 7 bases, with 16 bases between them. CDR3 sequence (DNA): TGTGCCAGCAGTGAAGTTGGGCGGGGGGTGCGTGGCTACACCTTC. It codes for CASSEVGRGVRGYTF.